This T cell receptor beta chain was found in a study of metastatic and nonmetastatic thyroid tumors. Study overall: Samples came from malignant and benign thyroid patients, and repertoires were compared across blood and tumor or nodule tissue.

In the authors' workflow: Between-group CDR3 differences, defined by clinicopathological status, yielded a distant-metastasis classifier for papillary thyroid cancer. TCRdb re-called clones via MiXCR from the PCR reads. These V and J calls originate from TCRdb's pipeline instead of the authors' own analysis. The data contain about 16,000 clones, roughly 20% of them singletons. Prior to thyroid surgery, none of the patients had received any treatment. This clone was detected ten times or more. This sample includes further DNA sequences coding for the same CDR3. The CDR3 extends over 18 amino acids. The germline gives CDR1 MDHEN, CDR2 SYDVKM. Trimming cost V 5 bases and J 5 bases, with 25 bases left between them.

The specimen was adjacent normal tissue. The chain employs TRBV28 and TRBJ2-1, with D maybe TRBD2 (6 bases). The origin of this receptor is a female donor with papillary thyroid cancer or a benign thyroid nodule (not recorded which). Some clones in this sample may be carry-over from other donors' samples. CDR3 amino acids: CASSAVGGFGGENNEQFF. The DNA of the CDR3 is TGTGCCAGCAGTGCCGTAGGAGGGTTTGGGGGTGAGAACAATGAGCAGTTCTTC.